These 21 T cell receptor beta chains originate from one sample sequenced in a study of spatial heterogeneity in lung cancer. TCRdb passed the 5' RACE reads through MiXCR, listing each CDR3 protein once. Among 25,000 to 35,000 distinct CDR3 sequences listed, over 5% were seen once. Specified time point: blood at routine non-recurrence follow-up after resection. This sample comprised PBMCs, obtained at follow-up. The receptor source for this set is a female donor with early-stage non-small cell lung cancer.

This chain connects TRBV24-1 to TRBJ1-1, with 7 positions matching TRBD1. Germline CDR1 is KGHDR and CDR2 is SFDVKD. This CDR3 spans 17 amino acids. J was trimmed by 2 bases and V by 1 base; bases with no gene match: 9. The CDR3 loop is CATSDLAPGQINTEAFF. The DNA of the CDR3 is TGTGCCACCAGTGATTTAGCACCGGGACAGATAAACACTGAAGCTTTCTTT.

At least ten counts were recorded for this clonotype. The CDR3 protein is CASSLDISGANVLTF. The DNA of the CDR3 is TGCGCCAGCAGCTTGGACATCTCTGGGGCCAACGTCCTGACTTTC. This chain uses TRBV5-1 with TRBJ2-6; D is unresolved. The CDR3 totals 15 residues. The germline V gene has CDR1 SGHRS and CDR2 YFSETQ. Trimming took off 0 bases at V and 0 bases at J, with 4 bases between the two ends.

This clonotype was recorded at least ten times. Sequence at one end of the junction differs from germline and may be a read error. The gene calls are TRBV7-7 and TRBJ2-5, with D perhaps assigned TRBD1 or TRBD2 (5 bases each). This CDR3 has 15 residues. Per the germline V gene, CDR1 is SSHAT and CDR2 is FNYEAQ (reference sequence). The CDR3 region is CASSLVLGTEETQYF. DNA of the CDR3: TGTGCTAGCAGCTTAGTTCTTGGGACGGAAGAGACCCAGTACTTC.

The chain is built from TRBV4-3 and TRBJ1-4, with 7 positions matching TRBD1. The CDR3 is made up of 16 amino acids. With V trimmed by 1 base and J by 2 bases, 4 bases remained unmatched. Germline CDR1 LGHNA, CDR2 YSLEER. CDR3: CASSQALTGTNEKLFF. The CDR3 bases are TGCGCCAGCAGCCAAGCCCTGACAGGGACTAATGAAAAACTGTTTTTT.

This clonotype has ten or more counts. The genes are TRBV20-1 and TRBJ1-5; maybe TRBD1 (5 bases). This CDR3 comprises 16 residues. V was trimmed by 2 bases and J by 0 bases, leaving 14 bases between them. Germline V gives CDR1 DFQATT, CDR2 SNEGSKA (reference sequence). CDR3 sequence reads: CSARSGGINSNQPQHF. In DNA form, the CDR3 reads TGCAGTGCTAGATCCGGGGGGATAAATAGCAATCAGCCCCAGCATTTT.

This clonotype is judged medium-sized. This sequence joins TRBV6-2 or TRBV6-3 and TRBJ2-5; no definite D call. Germline lookup yields CDR1 MNHEY and CDR2 SVGEGT. The CDR3 loop spans 11 amino acids. Deletions cut 2 bases from V and 4 bases from J, with 2 bases between. As DNA, the CDR3 is TGTGCCAGCAGTTACGGAGAGACCCAGTACTTC. Residues: CASSYGETQYF.

In its sample, this clonotype was seen many times. The chain has TRBV5-4 and TRBJ1-1; perhaps TRBD1 as D (6 bases). Trimming shortened V by 3 bases and J by 1 base, and 10 bases separated the two germline ends. The CDR3 spans 14 residues. Germline CDR1 reads SGHNT; CDR2 reads YYREEE (reference sequence). The CDR3 spells CASSSRQENTEAFF. Here the CDR3 DNA reads TGTGCCAGCAGCTCGCGACAGGAGAACACTGAAGCTTTCTTT. The complete variable domain, with remaining parts taken from reference TRBV5-4 and TRBJ1-1, reads ETGVTQSPTHLIKTRGQQVTLRCSSQSGHNTVSWYQQALGQGPQFIFQYYREEENGRGNFPPRFSGLQFPNYSSELNVNALELDDSALYLCASSSRQENTEAFFGQGTRLTVV.

This clonotype appeared many times. This chain links TRBV3-1 with TRBJ1-6, with D maybe TRBD1 (6 bases). Per the germline V gene, CDR1 is LGHDT and CDR2 is YNNKEL (reference sequence). V lost 4 bases to trimming and J lost 5 bases, with 9 bases between them. This CDR3 spans 14 amino acids. CDR3 region: CASSPGADNSPLHF. Written as DNA, the CDR3 is TGTGCCAGCAGCCCAGGGGCAGATAATTCACCCCTCCACTTT.

This clonotype was seen many times. The V call is TRBV7-2, the J call TRBJ2-3; 13 bases fit TRBD2. This CDR3 comprises 18 residues. CDR1 SGHTA and CDR2 FQGNSA come from the germline V gene. After removal of 5 bases from V and 0 bases from J, the junction contained 8 bases not matched to a gene. The DNA for the CDR3 is TGTGCCAGCAGCCTTGGACTAGCGGGGGAATTTAGCACAGATACGCAGTATTTT. Encoded protein: CASSLGLAGEFSTDTQYF. Supplemented by reference TRBV7-2 and TRBJ2-3, the full variable domain reads GAGVSQSPSNKVTEKGKDVELRCDPISGHTALYWYRQSLGQGLEFLIYFQGNSAPDKSGLPSDRFSAERTGGSVSTLTIQRTQQEDSAVYLCASSLGLAGEFSTDTQYFGPGTRLTVL.

The chain couples TRBV5-1 to TRBJ1-3, with TRBD1 matching over 7 bases. Germline CDR1 SGHRS, CDR2 YFSETQ. This CDR3 is built from 17 residues. V lost 0 bases, J lost 0 bases, and 6 bases stayed unmatched. For the CDR3, the DNA is TGCGCCAGCAGCTTGGGGAGACAGGGCGTCTCTGGAAACACCATATATTTT. Amino acids: CASSLGRQGVSGNTIYF.

In this sample, this clonotype turned up many times. The V and J genes are TRBV20-1 and TRBJ2-2, with 9 nucleotides matching TRBD2. The CDR3 is 15 amino acids. The trim removed 5 bases at V and 1 base at J, leaving 5 bases unmatched. Germline assignment: CDR1 DFQATT and CDR2 SNEGSKA (reference sequence). The chain's CDR3 is CSARSSGKNTGELFF. The CDR3 nucleotides read TGCAGTGCTCGATCTAGCGGGAAGAACACCGGGGAGCTGTTTTTT.

Many counts were recorded for this clonotype. The V gene is TRBV28, the J gene TRBJ2-1, with D tentatively TRBD2 (7 bases). The CDR3 loop spans 16 amino acids. CDR1 is MDHEN, CDR2 SYDVKM, per germline. Trimming shortened V by 3 bases and J by 1 base, and 13 bases separated the two germline ends. The chain's CDR3 is CASSFGGRGSYNEQFF. The CDR3 DNA sequence: TGTGCCAGCAGTTTTGGTGGGAGGGGGTCCTACAATGAGCAGTTCTTC.

The table lists this clonotype with many counts. The CDR3 spells CASSLAGTYGDTQYF. The DNA for the CDR3 is TGTGCCAGCAGCCTAGCGGGAACCTACGGGGATACGCAGTATTTT. The V gene is TRBV6-5, the J gene TRBJ2-3; TRBD2 matches at 9 bases. CDR3 length: 15 residues. V shed 6 bases and J 6 bases; nucleotides not matched to a gene: 10. The germline V gene encodes CDR1 MNHEY and CDR2 SVGAGI.

This clonotype was seen many times. This sequence joins TRBV11-1 and TRBJ2-7, with 7 bases that match TRBD1. Unmatched junction bases numbered 6, after V lost 6 bases and J lost 1 base. Germline CDR1 and CDR2: SGHAT and FQDESV (reference sequence). CDR3 length: 14 amino acids. CDR3 loop: CASSSQQGSYEQYF. CDR3 nucleotide sequence: TGTGCCAGCAGTTCTCAACAGGGGTCCTACGAGCAGTACTTC.

This clonotype came up many times. The rearrangement links TRBV25-1 to TRBJ2-5; D tentatively fits TRBD1 or TRBD2 (5 bases each). The CDR3 is 14 amino acids. CDR1 MGHDK and CDR2 SYGVNS come from the germline V gene. V was shortened by 7 bases and J by 4 bases, with 16 bases between the two germline ends. The CDR3 coding sequence is TGTGCCAGCAAGAGGGCAGGTGGGGGAGAGACCCAGTACTTC. Protein: CASKRAGGGETQYF.

This clonotype occurred many times. The chain is built from TRBV5-4 and TRBJ2-3, with D unclear. CDR1 is SGHNT, CDR2 YYREEE, per germline (reference sequence). V gave up 0 bases and J gave up 3 bases, with 11 bases separating them. CDR3 length: 15 residues. Written as DNA, the CDR3 is TGTGCCAGCAGCTTGGACCAAAGACCTACAGATACGCAGTATTTT. It translates to CASSLDQRPTDTQYF.

This clonotype was seen many times. The CDR3 bases are TGCAGTGCTAGATACGGGGCCAGCTACAATGAGCAGTTCTTC. Its protein product is CSARYGASYNEQFF. The chain carries TRBV20-1 and TRBJ2-1, with D perhaps assigned TRBD1 or TRBD2 (5 bases each). The CDR3 runs to 14 residues. Germline V CDR1 and CDR2: DFQATT, SNEGSKA (reference sequence). Trimming stripped 2 bases from V and 3 bases from J, with 11 bases between.

This clonotype was seen ten or more times. The chain has TRBV12-3 or TRBV12-4 and TRBJ2-3; tentative D call: TRBD1 (5 bases). This CDR3 is built from 16 residues. Trimming pared 2 bases from V and 1 base from J, leaving 13 bases between. The CDR3 loop is CASSLYGLQGTDTQYF. The CDR3 coding sequence is TGTGCCAGCAGTTTATATGGTTTACAGGGCACAGATACGCAGTATTTT.

The sample holds many counts of this clonotype. The rearrangement uses TRBV29-1 and TRBJ1-2; D is unclear. V was trimmed by 4 bases and J by 0 bases, leaving 6 bases between them. This CDR3 spans 12 amino acids. CDR1 is SQVTM and CDR2 is ANQGSEA in the germline V gene. In nucleotides, the CDR3 is TGCAGCGTTGGCTCCGCTAACTATGGCTACACCTTC. As protein: CSVGSANYGYTF.

This clonotype was detected ten times or more. This chain joins TRBV7-8 and TRBJ1-1, with TRBD1 identical over 9 bases. Germline CDR1 SGHVS, CDR2 FQNEAQ. This CDR3 region has 13 residues. The ends lost 3 bases at V and 7 bases at J; junction bases unmatched: 3. The CDR3: CASSLGQGVEAFF. The CDR3 nucleotides read TGTGCCAGCAGCTTGGGACAGGGAGTTGAAGCTTTCTTT.

In regard to this clonotype: This sequence may be a read error, since a much larger clone differs from it by one base. CDR3: CAFSEGQGGGHSYNEQFF. The CDR3, as DNA: TGTGCCTTCAGTGAGGGACAGGGCGGGGGCCACTCCTACAATGAGCAGTTCTTC. The chain has TRBV10-3 and TRBJ2-1; 9 bases match TRBD1. Germline lookup yields CDR1 ENHRY and CDR2 SYGVKD. This CDR3 comprises 18 residues.